This T cell receptor beta chain was found in a study of OX40 agonist ivuxolimab in advanced cancers. Whole-study context: Patients were treated with intravenous ivuxolimab, dosed at 0.01 to 10 mg/kg and infused every 2 weeks.

The CDR3 covers 11 residues. Germline V gene data show CDR1 as SQVTM and CDR2 as ANQGSEA. V was cut by 2 bases and J by 10 bases, with 11 bases left in between. Using immunoSEQ multiplex PCR, the repertoire was profiled, and TCRdb retains in-frame clones only, with some absent. The sample contains approximately 110,000 clones, under 95% of which appear only once. The chain uses TRBV29-1 and TRBJ1-2; TRBD1 might be the D (5 bases). Sequences were derived from CD4+ or CD8+ T cells sorted from blood, sampled in a trial of the OX40 agonist ivuxolimab. The source is an adult with an advanced solid tumor such as melanoma, head and neck, liver or kidney cancer. CDR3 in amino acids: CSVELRDVYTF. The DNA for the CDR3 is TGCAGCGTTGAACTCCGGGACGTCTACACCTTC. The entire variable domain, with the rest obtained from reference TRBV29-1 and TRBJ1-2, is as follows: SAVISQKPSRDICQRGTSLTIQCQVDSQVTMMFWYRQQPGQSLTLIATANQGSEATYESGFVIDKFPISRPNLTFSTLTVSNMSPEDSSIYLCSVELRDVYTFGSGTRLTVV.